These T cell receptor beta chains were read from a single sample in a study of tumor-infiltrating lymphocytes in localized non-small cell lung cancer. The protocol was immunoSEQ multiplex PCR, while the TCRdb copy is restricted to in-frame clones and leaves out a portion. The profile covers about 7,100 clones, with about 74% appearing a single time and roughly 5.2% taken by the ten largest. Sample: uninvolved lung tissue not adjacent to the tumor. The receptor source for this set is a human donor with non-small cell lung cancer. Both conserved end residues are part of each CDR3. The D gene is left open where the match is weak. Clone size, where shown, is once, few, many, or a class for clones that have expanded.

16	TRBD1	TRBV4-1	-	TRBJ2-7	TGCGCCAGCAGCCAAGAAGGTGGGACAGGGTCGCCATGGCAGTACTTC	CASSQEGGTGSPWQYF
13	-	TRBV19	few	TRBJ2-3	TGTGCCAGTAGTATTAGAGGCTCCGGTACGCAGTATTTT	CASSIRGSGTQYF
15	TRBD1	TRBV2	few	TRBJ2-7	TGTGCCAGCAGACCACATGGGGACAGGGCCCACGAGCAGTACTTC	CASRPHGDRAHEQYF
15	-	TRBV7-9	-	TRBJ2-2	TGTGCCAGCAGCTTCAAGGACCTGAACACCGGGGAGCTGTTTTTT	CASSFKDLNTGELFF
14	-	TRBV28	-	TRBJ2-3	TGTGCCAGCAGTTTTGGGGGGCGCGTAGATACGCAGTATTTT	CASSFGGRVDTQYF
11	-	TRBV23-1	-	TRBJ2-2	TGCGCCAGCAGGGGCACCGGGGAGCTGTTTTTT	CASRGTGELFF
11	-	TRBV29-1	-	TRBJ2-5	TGCAGCGTTGCCCCGGAAGAGACCCAGTACTTC	CSVAPEETQYF
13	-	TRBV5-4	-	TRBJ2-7	TGTGCCAGCAGCCGTAGCTCAGCCTACGAGCAGTACTTC	CASSRSSAYEQYF
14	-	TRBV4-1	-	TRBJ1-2	TGCGCCAGCAGCCCCTCGGCAATCAGGGACGGCTACACCTTC	CASSPSAIRDGYTF
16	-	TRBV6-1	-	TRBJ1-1	TGTGCCAGCAGTGGAGTACCGGGGGGAGTGAACACTGAAGCTTTCTTT	CASSGVPGGVNTEAFF
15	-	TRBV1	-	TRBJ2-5	TGCACCAGCAGCCAAGATATGGCAGCCGAAGAGACCCAGTACTTC	CTSSQDMAAEETQYF
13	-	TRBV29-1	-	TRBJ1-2	TGCAGCGCCGAAACCGCGGGGAACTATGGCTACACCTTC	CSAETAGNYGYTF
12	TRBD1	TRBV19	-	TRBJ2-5	TGTGCCACTAAAGGGGGCGAGGAGACCCAGTACTTC	CATKGGEETQYF
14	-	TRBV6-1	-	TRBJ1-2	TGTGCCAGCAGTTCCACAGGGAGCGGGTATGGCTACACCTTC	CASSSTGSGYGYTF
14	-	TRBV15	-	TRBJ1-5	TGTGCCACCGCCAAGGGGGGGGTGGATCAGCCCCAGCATTTT	CATAKGGVDQPQHF
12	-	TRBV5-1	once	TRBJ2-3	TGCGCCAGCAGCCTCGAGGGAGATACGCAGTATTTT	CASSLEGDTQYF
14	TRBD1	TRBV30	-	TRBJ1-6	TGTGCCTGGACTGACAGGGCCTATAATTCACCCCTCCACTTT	CAWTDRAYNSPLHF
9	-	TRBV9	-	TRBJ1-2	TGTGCCAGCAGCGGGGGCTACACCTTC	CASSGGYTF
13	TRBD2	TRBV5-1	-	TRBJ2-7	TGCGCCAGCAGCTCCCTCGGGGGGAACGAGCAGTACTTC	CASSSLGGNEQYF
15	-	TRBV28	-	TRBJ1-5	TGTGCCAGCAGTTTTAATGGGCCGAGCAATCAGCCCCAGCATTTT	CASSFNGPSNQPQHF
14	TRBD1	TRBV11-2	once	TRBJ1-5	TGTGCCAGCAGCAAAGGGACAGGGGTCCAGCCCCAGCATTTT	CASSKGTGVQPQHF
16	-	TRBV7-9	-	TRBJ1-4	TGTGCCAGCAGCACCGCGAGCGGGGTCCTTAATGAAAAACTGTTTTTT	CASSTASGVLNEKLFF
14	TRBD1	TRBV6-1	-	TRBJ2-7	TGTGCCAGCAGCCAGACAGGGGGCCTCTACGAGCAGTACTTC	CASSQTGGLYEQYF
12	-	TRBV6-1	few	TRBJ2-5	TGTGCCAGCTACCAGGGCGGGGAGACCCAGTACTTC	CASYQGGETQYF
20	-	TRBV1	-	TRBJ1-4	TGCACCAGCAGCCAAGATTGCCAGGGGGTCGAATTTGCAACTAATGAAAAACTGTTTTTT	CTSSQDCQGVEFATNEKLFF
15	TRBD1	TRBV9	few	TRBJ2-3	TGTGCCAGCAGTGACGACAGGGGGCTCACAGATACGCAGTATTTT	CASSDDRGLTDTQYF
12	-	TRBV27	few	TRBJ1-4	TGTGCCGCCGGGCGTGTGGATGAAAAACTGTTTTTT	CAAGRVDEKLFF
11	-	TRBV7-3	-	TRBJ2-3	TGTGCCAGCAGCTCGGCGGATACGCAGTATTTT	CASSSADTQYF
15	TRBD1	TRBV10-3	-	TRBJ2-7	TGTGCCATCAGCGATAGGGACAGGGTGCTCTACGAGCAGTACTTC	CAISDRDRVLYEQYF
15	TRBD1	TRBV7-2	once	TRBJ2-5	TGTGCCAGCAGCTACCGGGACAGGGGGCAAGAGACCCAGTACTTC	CASSYRDRGQETQYF
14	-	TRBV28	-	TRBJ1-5	TGTGCCAGCAGTTTTCAGGGGTCTAGCCAGCCCCAGCATTTT	CASSFQGSSQPQHF
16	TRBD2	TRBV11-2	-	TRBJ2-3	TGTGCCAGCAGCCCGAGGCGGCGGGAGGGCACAGATACGCAGTATTTT	CASSPRRREGTDTQYF
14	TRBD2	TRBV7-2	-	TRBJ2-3	TGTGCCAGCAGCTTCGCGGGGGGGGCAGATACGCAGTATTTT	CASSFAGGADTQYF
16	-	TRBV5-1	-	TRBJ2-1	TGCGCCAGCAGCTTGATCGGGGCGCGAGGCTACAATGAGCAGTTCTTC	CASSLIGARGYNEQFF
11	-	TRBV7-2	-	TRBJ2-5	TGTGCCAGCAGCCTCCAAGAGACCCAGTACTTC	CASSLQETQYF
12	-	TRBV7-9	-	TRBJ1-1	TGTGCCAGCAGCCTGGACAGAACTGAAGCTTTCTTT	CASSLDRTEAFF
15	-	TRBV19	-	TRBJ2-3	TGTGCCAGTAGTACCACTAGGGGGGGCACAGATACGCAGTATTTT	CASSTTRGGTDTQYF
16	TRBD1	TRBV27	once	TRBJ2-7	TGTGCCAGCAGTCCCTCACAGGCCAGGGGGTCCTACGAGCAGTACTTC	CASSPSQARGSYEQYF
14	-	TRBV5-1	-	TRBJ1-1	TGCGCCAGCAGCTTGGGGCGGGGGGCCACTGAAGCTTTCTTT	CASSLGRGATEAFF
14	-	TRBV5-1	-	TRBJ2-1	TGCGCCAGCAGCCCAGTACAGGGTAACGATGAGCAGTTCTTC	CASSPVQGNDEQFF
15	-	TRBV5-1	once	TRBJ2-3	TGCGCCAGCAGCTTGGTACACAGGGCAGAAGATACGCAGTATTTT	CASSLVHRAEDTQYF
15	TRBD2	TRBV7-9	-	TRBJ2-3	TGTGCCAGCAGTTGGAGCGGGATACGCACAGATACGCAGTATTTT	CASSWSGIRTDTQYF
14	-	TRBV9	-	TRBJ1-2	TGTGCCAGCAGGCAAGAGGGAGGGGGTGGCGGCTACACCTTC	CASRQEGGGGGYTF
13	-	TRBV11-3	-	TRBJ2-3	TGTGCCAGCAGCGGGAGCCACGCAGATACGCAGTATTTT	CASSGSHADTQYF
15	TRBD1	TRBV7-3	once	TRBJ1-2	TGTGCCAGCAGTCACCGGGACAGCTTCTTTTATGGCTACACCTTC	CASSHRDSFFYGYTF
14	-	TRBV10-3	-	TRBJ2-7	TGTGCCATCAGTAGACTAGAAGGGTCCTACGAGCAGTACTTC	CAISRLEGSYEQYF
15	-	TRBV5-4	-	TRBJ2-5	TGTGCCAGCAGCTCCCCCCCGACAGGGAGGGAGACCCAGTACTTC	CASSSPPTGRETQYF
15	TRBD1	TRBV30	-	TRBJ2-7	TGTGCCTGGAGTGGGAGACAGGGGGCAGCTTACGAGCAGTACTTC	CAWSGRQGAAYEQYF
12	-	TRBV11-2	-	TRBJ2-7	TGTGCCAGCAGCTCGTACACCTACGAGCAGTACTTC	CASSSYTYEQYF
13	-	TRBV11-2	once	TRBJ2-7	TGTGCCAGCAGCGCCGAACAGTTCTACGAGCAGTACTTC	CASSAEQFYEQYF
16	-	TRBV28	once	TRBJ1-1	TGTGCCAGCAACGCCGGGTCCCTCGTAGGGAACACTGAAGCTTTCTTT	CASNAGSLVGNTEAFF
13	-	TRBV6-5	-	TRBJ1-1	TGTGCCAGCAGTCTACAGGGTTCCACTGAAGCTTTCTTT	CASSLQGSTEAFF
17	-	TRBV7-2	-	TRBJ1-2	TGTGCCAGCAGCTTACCGAGGGACGACCTCGCTAACTATGGCTACACCTTC	CASSLPRDDLANYGYTF
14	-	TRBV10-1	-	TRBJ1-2	TGCGCCAGCAGTGGTCTGAAAGGGGGGGGAGGCTACACCTTC	CASSGLKGGGGYTF
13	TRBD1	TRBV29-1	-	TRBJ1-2	TGCAGCGTTGAAGGGGGCAGGGGGCTCGGCTACACCTTC	CSVEGGRGLGYTF
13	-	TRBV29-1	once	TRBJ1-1	TGCAGCGTTGAAAGTAGGGTTAACACTGAAGCTTTCTTT	CSVESRVNTEAFF
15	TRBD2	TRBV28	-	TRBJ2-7	TGTGCCAGCAGTACCCAGACTAGCGGAAACTACGAGCAGTACTTC	CASSTQTSGNYEQYF
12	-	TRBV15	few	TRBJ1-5	TGTGCCACCAGCAGAGTCTTACAGCCCCAGCATTTT	CATSRVLQPQHF
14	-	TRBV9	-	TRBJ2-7	TGTGCCAGCAGCGTTCAAACCAACTCCTACGAGCAGTACTTC	CASSVQTNSYEQYF